The 30 T cell receptor beta chains listed next were all sequenced from one sample in a study of response to subunit inactivated influenza vaccine. TCRdb fed the RT-PCR reads into MiXCR, producing one record per CDR3 protein. The sample contains about 540,000 distinct CDR3 sequences, about 14% of which appear only once. Sequenced here: PBMCs from blood, sampled roughly 12 days after vaccination. These TCRs come from a man aged 50-59 years who received an inactivated influenza vaccine.

This clonotype was seen only a few times. The rearrangement links TRBV18 to TRBJ1-4; TRBD1 matches at 8 bases. With V trimmed by 3 bases and J by 5 bases, 5 bases remained unmatched. This CDR3 is 15 amino acids long. Germline CDR1 and CDR2: KGHSH and LQKENI. CDR3 region: CASSPGQGLNEKLFF. CDR3 DNA sequence: TGTGCCAGCTCACCTGGACAGGGTTTAAATGAAAAACTGTTTTTT.

This clonotype was seen ten or more times. This sequence joins TRBV7-9 and TRBJ2-5, with unresolved D. The CDR3 has 13 residues. Germline V gives CDR1 SEHNR, CDR2 FQNEAQ (reference sequence). Trimming removed 3 bases from V and 5 bases from J, with 10 bases in between. The CDR3 bases are TGTGCCAGCAGCTTCATACCGCCGGAGACCCAGTACTTC. Protein product: CASSFIPPETQYF.

This rearrangement joins TRBV27 to TRBJ2-7; TRBD1 matches at 10 bases. The CDR3 sequence is 12 residues long. Germline loops: CDR1 MNHEY, CDR2 SMNVEV (reference sequence). V trimming: 5 bases; J trimming: 11 bases; junction bases outside the gene matches: 6. CDR3 residues: CASSNSGQGEYF. CDR3 coding DNA: TGTGCCAGCAGTAACTCCGGACAGGGGGAGTACTTC.

This clonotype was counted ten times or more. The chain has TRBV6-5 and TRBJ2-7; perhaps D is TRBD1 or TRBD2 (5 bases each). V was cut by 6 bases and J by 6 bases, with 15 bases left in between. Germline V CDR1 and CDR2: MNHEY, SVGAGI. The CDR3 is made up of 13 amino acids. The CDR3 loop reads CASRPDFGTEQYF. CDR3 nucleotides: TGTGCCAGCAGACCCGATTTCGGGACCGAGCAGTACTTC.

This clonotype was seen once. The chain links TRBV2 to TRBJ2-1; the D gene could be TRBD1 or TRBD2 (5 bases each). The CDR3 has 16 residues. Germline values: CDR1 SNHLY, CDR2 FYNNEI. V lost 7 bases to trimming and J lost 9 bases, with 25 bases between them. The CDR3, as DNA: TGTGCCAGCACCGAAGAAGGCCCAGGGCGGGCGGGTGAGCAGTTCTTC. Translation gives CASTEEGPGRAGEQFF.

The chain employs TRBV3-1 and TRBJ1-2; TRBD1 aligns across 7 bases. Germline CDR1 LGHDT, CDR2 YNNKEL (reference sequence). This CDR3 has 15 amino acids. Unmatched junction bases numbered 7, after V lost 6 bases and J lost 0 bases. Here the CDR3 reads CASSTTGRSNYGYTF. In DNA form, the CDR3 reads TGTGCCAGCAGTACGACAGGGCGCTCTAACTATGGCTACACCTTC.

The chain couples TRBV12-3 or TRBV12-4 to TRBJ1-1; 8 bases map to TRBD1. This CDR3 comprises 12 residues. The junction had 3 bases not matched to a gene; V was cut back by 6 bases and J by 6 bases. The DNA of the CDR3 is TGTGCCAGCAGACCGGACAGGGCTGAAGCTTTCTTT. Protein: CASRPDRAEAFF.

This clonotype appeared many times. This rearrangement joins TRBV7-2 to TRBJ1-5; 8 bases are shared with TRBD1. CDR1 is SGHTA, CDR2 FQGNSA, per germline. CDR3 length equals 14 residues. The V gene end was trimmed by 2 bases and the J gene end by 6 bases; junction bases not matched to a gene: 3. CDR3 sequence (DNA): TGTGCCAGCAGCTTAACAGGGGGGCGTCAGCCCCAGCATTTT. Its protein product is CASSLTGGRQPQHF. Combining the CDR3 with reference TRBV7-2 and TRBJ1-5 gives the whole variable domain GAGVSQSPSNKVTEKGKDVELRCDPISGHTALYWYRQSLGQGLEFLIYFQGNSAPDKSGLPSDRFSAERTGGSVSTLTIQRTQQEDSAVYLCASSLTGGRQPQHFGDGTRLSIL.

The V call is TRBV15, the J call TRBJ2-5; 11 nucleotides match TRBD2. The CDR3 has 17 residues. The V and J ends lost 3 bases and 3 bases, in that order; junction bases with no gene match: 9. From germline, CDR1 is LNHNV and CDR2 YYDKDF (reference sequence). CDR3 in amino acids: CATSRNPGTSGKETQYF. The DNA for the CDR3 is TGTGCCACCAGCAGGAATCCCGGGACTAGCGGTAAAGAGACCCAGTACTTC.

This clonotype was counted between two and nine times. V gene TRBV5-1 combines with J gene TRBJ2-7; D is perhaps TRBD1 (5 bases). The CDR3 length is 13 residues. V was cut by 4 bases and J by 2 bases, with 10 bases left in between. Germline loops: CDR1 SGHRS, CDR2 YFSETQ. The CDR3 coding sequence is TGCGCCAGCAGCGCCGACAGTACCTACGAGCAGTACTTC. Protein sequence: CASSADSTYEQYF.

This chain joins TRBV12-3 or TRBV12-4 and TRBJ2-1; the D gene is possibly TRBD1 (6 bases). This CDR3 is built from 15 residues. V was cut by 2 bases and J by 5 bases, with 13 bases left in between. The CDR3 bases are TGTGCCAGCAGTTTAACACAGGGTTGGAACAATGAGCAGTTCTTC. This gives the protein CASSLTQGWNNEQFF.

The chain recombines TRBV11-2 with TRBJ2-2; 7 bases agree with TRBD1. J lost 2 bases, V lost 4 bases, and 4 bases had no gene match. Germline CDR1 and CDR2: SGHAT and FQNNGV. The CDR3 length is 15 residues. CDR3 in DNA: TGTGCCAGCAGCTGGACAGGACCTAACACCGGGGAGCTGTTTTTT. It translates to CASSWTGPNTGELFF.

This clonotype came up many times. The J gene is TRBJ2-7, the V gene TRBV5-1; D call uncertain. This CDR3 is built from 13 residues. V lost 4 bases, J lost 2 bases, and 10 bases lay in between. Germline V gene sequence: CDR1 SGHRS, CDR2 YFSETQ. The CDR3 sequence is CASSRQETYEQYF. Written as DNA, the CDR3 is TGCGCCAGCAGCAGGCAGGAGACCTACGAGCAGTACTTC.

The chain joins TRBV5-1 to TRBJ2-1, with 9 bases that match TRBD2. The CDR3 runs to 15 residues. Per the germline V gene, CDR1 is SGHRS and CDR2 is YFSETQ. With 0 bases clipped from V and 7 bases from J, the junction kept 5 bases outside the gene matches. The CDR3 DNA sequence: TGCGCCAGCAGCTTGGGCGGGGGGGTTACTAATGAGCAGTTCTTC. Its protein is CASSLGGGVTNEQFF.

In its sample, this clonotype was seen a few times. The chain links TRBV29-1 to TRBJ2-2; tentative D call: TRBD1 (6 bases). The CDR3 runs to 14 residues. With 6 bases removed from V and 5 bases from J, the gap between germline ends came to 16 bases. The V gene's germline CDR1 is SQVTM and CDR2 ANQGSEA. The CDR3 region has the DNA TGCAGCGTGCCCGGGACAACGGCAACCGGGGAGCTGTTTTTT. Its protein is CSVPGTTATGELFF.

The gene calls are TRBV20-1 and TRBJ2-7; 11 bases map to TRBD1. There are 16 residues in the CDR3. Per germline, CDR1 DFQATT and CDR2 SNEGSKA (reference sequence). V lost 4 bases, J lost 3 bases, and 11 bases stayed unmatched. Here the CDR3 reads CSAKALGQGVRYEQYF. The CDR3 region has the DNA TGCAGTGCTAAGGCCCTGGGACAGGGGGTTCGCTACGAGCAGTACTTC.

This clonotype was counted only a few times. J is TRBJ1-5 and V is TRBV20-1; no reliable D call. The V end was cut by 3 bases, the J end by 1 base, with 10 bases between. Germline V CDR1 and CDR2: DFQATT, SNEGSKA (reference sequence). CDR3 size: 14 residues. The DNA for the CDR3 is TGCAGTGCTAGGCCAGGAAACAGCAATCAGCCCCAGCATTTT. It specifies CSARPGNSNQPQHF.

V gene TRBV12-3 or TRBV12-4 combines with J gene TRBJ1-6; no firm D call. The CDR3 runs 12 residues. V was trimmed by 6 bases and J by 8 bases, leaving 8 bases between them. CDR3 DNA sequence: TGTGCCAGCAGAGGGTCGCATTCACCCCTCCACTTT. Protein sequence: CASRGSHSPLHF.

In this sample, this clonotype turned up many times. The CDR3 region is CSVVGQGAIYNEQFF. The CDR3 bases are TGCAGCGTTGTAGGACAGGGGGCAATCTACAATGAGCAGTTCTTC. This chain links TRBV29-1 with TRBJ2-1, with TRBD1 identical over 11 bases. The CDR3 length is 15 residues. V trimming: 4 bases; J trimming: 3 bases; junction bases outside the gene matches: 5. The germline gives CDR1 SQVTM, CDR2 ANQGSEA.

The chain carries TRBV7-2 and TRBJ2-7; D is ambiguous. Trimming stripped 1 base from V and 3 bases from J, with 13 bases between. Germline CDR1 reads SGHTA; CDR2 reads FQGNSA. The CDR3 covers 15 residues. The CDR3 DNA reads as TGTGCCAGCAGCTTAGATCGTGGGCGCCACTACGAGCAGTACTTC. Protein product: CASSLDRGRHYEQYF.

This clonotype is judged medium-sized (0.01 to 0.1%). The V gene is TRBV4-1, the J gene TRBJ2-1; D is possibly TRBD2 (5 bases). The CDR3 totals 15 residues. Per the germline V gene, CDR1 is MGHRA and CDR2 is YSYEKL. V gave up 4 bases and J gave up 0 bases, with 10 bases separating them. The CDR3 coding sequence is TGCGCCAGCAGCCCAAGCGGTAGCTCCTACAATGAGCAGTTCTTC. Protein sequence: CASSPSGSSYNEQFF.

The V call is TRBV6-2 or TRBV6-3, the J call TRBJ2-3; the D gene is possibly TRBD1 (5 bases). From germline, CDR1 is MNHEY and CDR2 SVGEGT. CDR3 length: 15 amino acids. V was shortened by 3 bases and J by 2 bases, with 12 bases between the two germline ends. The CDR3 coding sequence is TGTGCCAGCAGTTATTACAGGACATACACAGATACGCAGTATTTT. Translating it yields CASSYYRTYTDTQYF.

This clonotype showed up just a few times. At one end the junction does not follow the germline gene, possibly because of a read error. The chain links TRBV10-3 to TRBJ2-4; possibly TRBD1 or TRBD2 for D (6 bases each). The CDR3 extends over 12 amino acids. Germline V CDR1 and CDR2: ENHRY, SYGVKD. CDR3 protein: CAISGQSGGLTF. CDR3 DNA: TGTGCCATCAGTGGACAGTCCGGGGGCCTTACCTTC.

This clonotype showed up just a few times. The chain is built from TRBV6-5 and TRBJ2-3, with a possible D match to TRBD1 (5 bases). Trimming shortened V by 0 bases and J by 1 base, and 11 bases separated the two germline ends. Germline CDR1 and CDR2: MNHEY and SVGAGI. The CDR3 consists of 16 residues. In DNA, the CDR3 is TGTGCCAGCAGTTACTCGAAAGTAGGGGGCACAGATACGCAGTATTTT. It encodes CASSYSKVGGTDTQYF.

The chain has TRBV5-5 and TRBJ2-7; maybe TRBD2 (5 bases). Trimming left V 3 bases short and J 4 bases short, with 8 bases between. Germline V gives CDR1 SGHKS, CDR2 YYEKEE (reference sequence). CDR3 length equals 12 residues. CDR3 bases: TGTGCCAGCAGCTCTCGGGAATACGAGCAGTACTTC. Protein product: CASSSREYEQYF.

The J gene is TRBJ1-5, the V gene TRBV27, with D possibly TRBD1 on 6 matching bases. Germline CDR1 reads MNHEY; CDR2 reads SMNVEV (reference sequence). V lost 5 bases, J lost 9 bases, and 17 bases lay in between. The CDR3 runs to 14 residues. In DNA, the CDR3 is TGTGCCAGCAGTCCAGGACAGCGCCAGAGGCCCCAGCATTTT. This codes for CASSPGQRQRPQHF.

The table lists this clonotype with many counts. This chain links TRBV4-1 with TRBJ1-1, with D possibly being TRBD1 (6 bases). Trimming took 0 bases from V and 7 from J, leaving 6 bases between them. Germline V gene sequence: CDR1 MGHRA, CDR2 YSYEKL. The CDR3 is 12 amino acids. The CDR3 nucleotides are TGCGCCAGCAGCCAAGACAGGGGTGAAGCTTTCTTT. It specifies CASSQDRGEAFF.

V is TRBV5-1 and J is TRBJ2-1; tentatively, D is TRBD1 (6 bases). The CDR3 contains 13 residues. Germline V gene lookup returns CDR1 SGHRS and CDR2 YFSETQ. V gave up 4 bases and J gave up 10 bases, with 15 bases separating them. The CDR3 DNA reads as TGCGCCAGCAGCACGACAGGCCCAGGGGAGCAGTTCTTC. Translation gives CASSTTGPGEQFF.

This clonotype was observed a few times. The genes are TRBV5-5 and TRBJ2-3; TRBD1 might be the D (5 bases). The V and J ends lost 2 bases and 5 bases respectively, with 12 bases between them. Looked up from germline, CDR1 is SGHKS and CDR2 is YYEKEE (reference sequence). CDR3 length: 14 residues. The CDR3 DNA reads TGTGCCAGCAGCTTCCCCAGGGAAATAGATACGCAGTATTTT. Translating it yields CASSFPREIDTQYF. The variable domain in full, with the rest retrieved from reference TRBV5-5 and TRBJ2-3, is DAGVTQSPTHLIKTRGQQVTLRCSPISGHKSVSWYQQVLGQGPQFIFQYYEKEERGRGNFPDRFSARQFPNYSSELNVNALLLGDSALYLCASSFPREIDTQYFGPGTRLTVL.

The genes are TRBV12-3 or TRBV12-4 and TRBJ2-1; TRBD2 aligns across 12 bases. The V segment lost 3 bases and the J segment 4 bases; nucleotides outside the gene matches: 10. The CDR3 has 18 residues. The CDR3 DNA reads as TGTGCCAGCAGTTTTGGGGCTAGCGGGGGGGCCCAATACAATGAGCAGTTCTTC. Amino acid sequence: CASSFGASGGAQYNEQFF.